The T cell receptor (beta chain) under discussion was sequenced for a study of blood T cell repertoires in COVID-19 (dated by TCRdb to 2019 to 2021). Background for the entire study: The collaborator samples originated in the United States, Italy and Spain and spanned the acute and convalescent phases of COVID-19. The prospective study material was composed of cDNA or gDNA derived from T cells, B-cell-depleted T cells, or PBMCs. The dataset comprised deeply sampled blood TCRbeta repertoires from subjects exposed to, actively infected with, or recovered from COVID-19. The repertoires were made available in a free public database intended to serve as a resource for research on the immune response to SARS-CoV-2. The samples were drawn from two sources: the first 160 participants of the ongoing ImmuneRACE study, and over 950 subjects contributed by 6 global collaborators. The sample metadata nearly always contained a de-identified subject ID, COVID-19 status, age in years and sex. Where available, HLA class I and class II types were obtained from metadata supplied by the sample provider rather than from assay-based typing.

In the prospective study, participants were about 18 to 90 years old, resided in about two dozen geographic areas of the United States, and were enrolled through a virtual design. In the prospective study, cohorts were assigned on the basis of participant-reported clinical history obtained from a screening survey and a study questionnaire. Each participant in the prospective study had whole blood, serum and a nasopharyngeal or oropharyngeal swab collected by mobile phlebotomists. Participants in the prospective study had the option to provide additional blood draws and questionnaires over an approximately 2-month period. Before DNA extraction, blood samples from the prospective study were shipped at room temperature or frozen. The immunoSEQ Assay, a bias-controlled multiplex PCR, was used to amplify TCRbeta CDR3 regions from genomic DNA. As for how the authors treated the data: Within the assay, amplification of reference gene primers was used to estimate how many nucleated cells each sample contained. To quantify the absolute abundance of each unique TCRbeta CDR3 rearrangement, sequence reads were collapsed and filtered. For each sample, productive Simpson clonality was calculated by taking the square root of Simpson's diversity index across productive rearrangements. TCRdb took over this immuneACCESS table, retaining in-frame rearrangements with V and J assigned. Such tables are incomplete; in checked studies, under half of the missing clones stem from an unresolved V gene, and the remainder is unexplained. V, J and clone size derive from that table, while D and trimming were established from the DNA sequence. This sample lists hundreds of thousands of clones; about 84% were detected once. The top ten constitute under 4.5% of the sample.

V was cut back by 0 bases and J by 5 bases, leaving a gap of 14 bases between them. From the cysteine up to the phenylalanine, the CDR3 has a length of 15 residues. Kept here is only the CDR3 DNA, which spans 45 bases and is read in frame from base 1. Taken from the germline V gene, the CDR1 and CDR2 loops are SGDLS and YYNGEE. A word on this clone: The clone's antigen remains unknown. The record has no base qualities; no much larger clone is one base away.

Overall study results and their limits: The amount of clinical and demographic metadata varied by source and participant and was provided uncurated.

The chain is assembled from TRBV9 and TRBJ1-2, with the identity of the D gene unclear. Sequencing used PBMCs or T cells enriched from blood (not recorded which). This TCR was recovered from a man younger than 40 with acute COVID-19. The sequence in DNA is TGTGCCAGCAGCGTAGCCGACACGGCGGGATATGGCTACACCTTC. The encoded protein is CASSVADTAGYGYTF.